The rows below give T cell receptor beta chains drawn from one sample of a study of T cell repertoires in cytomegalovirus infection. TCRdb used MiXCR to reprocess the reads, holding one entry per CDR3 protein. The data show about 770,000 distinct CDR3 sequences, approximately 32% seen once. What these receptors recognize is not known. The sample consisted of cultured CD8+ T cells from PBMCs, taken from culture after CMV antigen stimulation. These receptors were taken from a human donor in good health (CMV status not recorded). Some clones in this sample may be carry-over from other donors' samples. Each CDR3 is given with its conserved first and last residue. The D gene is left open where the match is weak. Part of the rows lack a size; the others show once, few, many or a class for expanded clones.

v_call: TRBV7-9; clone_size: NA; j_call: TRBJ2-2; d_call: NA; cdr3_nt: TGTGCCAGCGGGGGCGATGATTACACCGGGGAGCTGTTTTTT; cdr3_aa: CASGGDDYTGELFF
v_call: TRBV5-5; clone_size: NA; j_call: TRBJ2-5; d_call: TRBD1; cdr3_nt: TGTGCCAGCAGCTACCGACAGGGACCTCGGTTGGGCCAGTACTTC; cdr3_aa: CASSYRQGPRLGQYF
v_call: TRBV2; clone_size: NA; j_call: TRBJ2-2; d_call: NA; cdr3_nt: TGTGCCAGACTCGAGGAGAACACCGGGGAGCTGTTTTTT; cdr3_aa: CARLEENTGELFF
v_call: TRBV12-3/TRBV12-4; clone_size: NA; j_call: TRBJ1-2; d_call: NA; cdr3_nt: TGTGCCAGCGGTCCGGGACACCCCCTTTATGGCTACACCTTC; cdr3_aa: CASGPGHPLYGYTF
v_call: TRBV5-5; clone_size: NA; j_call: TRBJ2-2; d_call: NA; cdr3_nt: TGTGCCAGCAGCGCGGGGACATTCACCGGGGAGCTGTTTTTT; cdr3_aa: CASSAGTFTGELFF
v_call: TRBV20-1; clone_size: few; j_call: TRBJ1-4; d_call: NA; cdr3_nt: TGCAGTGCTAGAGACTCAGCAACTAATGAAAAACTGTTTTTT; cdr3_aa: CSARDSATNEKLFF
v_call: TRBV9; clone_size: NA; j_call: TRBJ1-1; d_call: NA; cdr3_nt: TGTGCCAGCAGCGTAGCTGTGGGAAACACTGAAGCTTTCTTT; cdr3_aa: CASSVAVGNTEAFF
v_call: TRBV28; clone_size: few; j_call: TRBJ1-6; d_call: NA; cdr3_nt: TGTGCCAGCACCAATTCGGGGGGCTGGGATTCACCCCTCCACTTT; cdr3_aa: CASTNSGGWDSPLHF
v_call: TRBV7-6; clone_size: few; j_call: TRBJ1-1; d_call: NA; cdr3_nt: TGTGCCAGCAGCTTTCGGGGGCGCGCCACTGAAGCTTTCTTT; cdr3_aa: CASSFRGRATEAFF
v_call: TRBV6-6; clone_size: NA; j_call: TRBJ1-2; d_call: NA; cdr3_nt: TGTGCCAGCAGTTCCGGACGGACTCTATATTATGGCTACACCTTC; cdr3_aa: CASSSGRTLYYGYTF
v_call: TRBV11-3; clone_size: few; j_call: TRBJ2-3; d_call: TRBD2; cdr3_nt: TGTGCCAGCAGCCCTGGGGGAGGACTAGCGGGGGCGTTCACAGATACGCAGTATTTT; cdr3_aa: CASSPGGGLAGAFTDTQYF
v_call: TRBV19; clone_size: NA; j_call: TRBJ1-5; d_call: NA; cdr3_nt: TGTGCCAGTAGTATAGGTTCGACATTCCCCCAGCATTTT; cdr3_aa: CASSIGSTFPQHF
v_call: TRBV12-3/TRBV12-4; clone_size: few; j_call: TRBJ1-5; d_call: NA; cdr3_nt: TGTGCCAGCAGTTTTGCTGTCAGCAATCAGCCCCAGCATTTT; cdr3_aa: CASSFAVSNQPQHF
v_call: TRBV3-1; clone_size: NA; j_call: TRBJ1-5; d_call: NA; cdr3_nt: TGTGCCAGCAGCCAAGATTCAGGGGCCAAGCCCCAGCATTTT; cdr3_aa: CASSQDSGAKPQHF
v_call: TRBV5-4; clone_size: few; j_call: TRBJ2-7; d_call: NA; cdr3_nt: TGTGCCAGCAACTCTGACAGCTCCTACGAGCAGTACTTC; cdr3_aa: CASNSDSSYEQYF
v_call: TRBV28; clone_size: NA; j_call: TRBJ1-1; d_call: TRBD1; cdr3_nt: TGTGCCAGCAGTCTTCTTGGGGGGACAGGGGACATGAACACTGAAGCTTTCTTT; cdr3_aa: CASSLLGGTGDMNTEAFF
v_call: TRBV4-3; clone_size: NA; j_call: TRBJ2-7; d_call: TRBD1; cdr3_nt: TGCGCCAGCAGCCCCCTCCCCGGGACAGGGGCCTACGAGCAGTACTTC; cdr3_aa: CASSPLPGTGAYEQYF